This T cell receptor beta chain was documented in a study of T cells in Graves' hyperthyroidism and ophthalmopathy (dated by TCRdb to the late 2010s). At the level of the whole study: Peripheral blood was sampled at the time of initial diagnosis, prior to any treatment. TCR V-J signatures able to tell the groups apart were searched for in a discovery cohort of 100 or so patients, of whom more than 40 had Graves' ophthalmopathy and around 58 had stable Graves' hyperthyroidism. Prospective prediction of ophthalmopathy was tested in an independent validation cohort consisting of 18 to 20 hyperthyroidism patients and approximately 16 patients who later progressed to ophthalmopathy. The 95 to 100 discovery patients were randomly split 7:3 into training and test sets. In addition, the study compared T-cell repertoires in thyroid tissue and in blood from several Graves' hyperthyroidism patients. Following sampling, methimazole starting at 30 mg daily was given to hyperthyroidism patients, and high-dose intravenous methylprednisolone was given to ophthalmopathy patients. According to the paper, TCR Vbeta CDR3 sequencing was carried out on about 140 peripheral blood samples, which came from 40 to 45 ophthalmopathy, around 74 hyperthyroidism and roughly 17 progressor patients. The paper's findings and limits, for the study overall: Sample size was not statistically predetermined, and blinding of investigators to group allocation was not performed. A 13 V-J signature model separated ophthalmopathy from stable hyperthyroidism, with approximately 86% sensitivity and roughly 81% specificity in cross-validation and 80%/75% in testing. During validation, the model predicted progression to ophthalmopathy a median of about 6.3 months ahead of onset, with approximately 71% sensitivity and almost 75% specificity. Blood samples also contained most of the expanded thyroid clonotypes (frequency above 0.001), which suggests that blood repertoires may reflect thyroid immune responses.

This clonotype was found many times. Its antigen target is currently unknown. Base qualities are not provided; no much larger clone lies one nucleotide away. A distance of 21 bases separates the germline ends of V and J, which lose 5 bases and 5 bases respectively. The CDR3 holds 15 amino acids from the cysteine to the phenylalanine. Only the CDR3 portion is preserved as DNA: 45 bases, with reading frame beginning at the first base. The germline V gene (reference sequence) gives CDR1 as DFQATT and CDR2 as SNEGSKA. Hyperthyroidism patients were newly diagnosed, had a disease duration of under 2 months, and were aged 18 to 65 years. Patients with uncontrolled infections, other autoimmune diseases, pregnancy or lactation were excluded. Diagnoses relied on clinical symptoms, serum thyroxine and TRAb, thyroid ultrasound and orbital computed tomography. Blood from progressor patients was drawn when they were first diagnosed with hyperthyroidism, before any ophthalmopathy symptoms appeared. PBMCs were separated from under 12 ml of fresh peripheral blood using Ficoll-Paque density gradient centrifugation. Progressor patients were first diagnosed with Graves' hyperthyroidism and then developed ophthalmopathy during follow-up. Trizol reagent was used to extract total RNA, and RNA quality was then checked on an Agilent 2100 Bioanalyzer.

Amplification of TCR beta CDR3 regions was carried out from RNA transcripts. The TCR CDR3 was subjected to a first round of RT-PCR using the HTBI primer set and the Qiagen OneStep RT-PCR kit. Libraries were constructed in a second round of multiplex PCR, after which size selection and purification were carried out. Sequencing of the libraries was done on an Illumina HiSeq2000 using paired-end 100 bp reads. In the original analysis: SOAPnuke was used to process the raw data, removing reads that contained adapters or uncalled bases, had a mean Phred below 15, or lacked an exact match to the constant primer or identifier. COPE v1.2.5 was used to merge high-quality paired reads, and clonotypes were defined as unique nucleotide sequences. Clonotypes were aligned to IMGT TRBV, TRBD and TRBJ reference segments using MiTCR v1.1. The analysis was restricted to V-J combinations with a frequency above 0.0001, which together covered 99% to 99.2% of the repertoires. The TCS score was defined as F50 (clonal expansion) divided by E x V (chaos), with BLOSUM62-based TCRdist calculated between CDR3 peptides within each V-J. Welch's t-statistics and random forest reduced roughly 500 V-J features to 13, which were used in a naive Bayes classifier (R e1071). TCRdb passed the public sequencing reads through fastp at Q25 and MiXCR, retaining productive beta sequences. Rows are unified per CDR3 protein, each entry keeping the most common DNA and genes. In this record, the V and J calls reflect TCRdb's handling and not the investigators' own analysis. Within this sample are 250,000 or so distinct CDR3 sequences, with roughly 15% of them counted one time only. The top ten hold 13% of the sample.

Recombination linked TRBV20-1 to TRBJ2-5; TRBD2 could be the D gene, as 6 bases match. The clonotype was recovered from a woman aged 40 to 55 with Graves' hyperthyroidism that later progressed to Graves' ophthalmopathy. The source material was blood. Here the CDR3 is given as CSALASIAVRETQYF. The sequence in DNA is TGCAGTGCTCTTGCGTCGATAGCGGTCCGGGAGACCCAGTACTTC.